These 22 T cell receptor beta chains were all obtained from the same sample, sequenced in a study of blood T cell repertoires in COVID-19. Repertoires were generated with immunoSEQ multiplex PCR, while TCRdb's copy carries only in-frame clones and drops some. Of approximately 200,000 clones listed, around 82% were seen once; the top ten hold more than 2.5%. The sequencing sample was made of peripheral blood. The source is a woman in her twenties or thirties who had recovered from COVID-19.

The J gene is TRBJ1-5, the V gene TRBV28; unclear D gene. This CDR3 region has 14 residues. In germline, CDR1 is MDHEN, CDR2 SYDVKM. The germline V and J ends were trimmed by 6 bases and 3 bases, with 12 bases remaining between them. CDR3 sequence: CASRTPLLNQPQHF. The CDR3 DNA reads as TGTGCCAGCAGAACACCCCTCCTCAATCAGCCCCAGCATTTT.

The chain employs TRBV5-1 and TRBJ2-3, with 11 bases that match TRBD2. This CDR3 contains 16 residues. After removal of 3 bases from V and 2 bases from J, the junction contained 5 bases not matched to a gene. CDR1 SGHRS and CDR2 YFSETQ come from the germline V gene. The CDR3 nucleotides read TGCGCCAGCAGCTCCGGGACTAGCGGAATCACAGATACGCAGTATTTT. Its translation: CASSSGTSGITDTQYF.

This chain uses TRBV7-6 with TRBJ2-7, with a tentative D call TRBD2 (6 bases). Deletions cut 3 bases from V and 6 bases from J, with 18 bases between. CDR3 size: 15 residues. Germline V gene data show CDR1 as SGHVS and CDR2 as FNYEAQ. CDR3 amino acids: CASSLGSGEVGEQYF. The CDR3 DNA reads TGTGCCAGCAGCTTGGGATCGGGAGAGGTTGGCGAGCAGTACTTC.

The chain carries TRBV11-2 and TRBJ1-4; 9 bases map to TRBD1. There are 15 residues in the CDR3. CDR1 is SGHAT and CDR2 is FQNNGV in the germline V gene. Trimming cost V 5 bases and J 5 bases; bases outside gene matches: 6. The CDR3 is CASSGWTGVNEKLFF. CDR3 nucleotides: TGTGCCAGCAGCGGCTGGACAGGGGTCAATGAAAAACTGTTTTTT.

The chain has TRBV5-1 and TRBJ1-1, with D tentatively TRBD1 (6 bases). Germline V lookup: CDR1 SGHRS, CDR2 YFSETQ. Trimming took 4 bases from V and 3 from J, leaving 13 bases between them. This CDR3 spans 14 amino acids. The CDR3, as DNA: TGCGCCAGCAGCCTTCGACAGGCCGACACTGAAGCTTTCTTT. It is translated as CASSLRQADTEAFF.

The V and J genes are TRBV5-1 and TRBJ2-7; 8 bases fit TRBD1. Looked up from germline, CDR1 is SGHRS and CDR2 is YFSETQ. The V segment lost 3 bases and the J segment 1 base; nucleotides outside the gene matches: 15. The CDR3 consists of 18 residues. The chain's CDR3 is CASSSDRGGRAGSYEQYF. The DNA for the CDR3 is TGCGCCAGCAGCTCCGACAGGGGAGGCAGAGCGGGTTCCTACGAGCAGTACTTC.

This chain connects TRBV20-1 to TRBJ1-5; no reliable D call. V lost 3 bases, J lost 1 base, and 16 bases lay in between. Germline V CDR1 and CDR2: DFQATT, SNEGSKA (reference sequence). The CDR3 runs 16 residues. The CDR3: CSASFGQAGSNQPQHF. CDR3 nucleotide sequence: TGCAGTGCTAGTTTTGGGCAGGCGGGGAGCAATCAGCCCCAGCATTTT.

The chain recombines TRBV27 with TRBJ1-6; D ambiguous. Germline loops: CDR1 MNHEY, CDR2 SMNVEV (reference sequence). V was shortened by 2 bases and J by 6 bases, with 5 bases between the two germline ends. The CDR3 totals 13 residues. The DNA of the CDR3 is TGTGCCAGCAGTTTAGCGGTTAATTCACCCCTCCACTTT. It translates to CASSLAVNSPLHF.

This chain joins TRBV19 and TRBJ2-1, with D tentatively TRBD2 (6 bases). Per germline, CDR1 LNHDA and CDR2 SQIVND (reference sequence). V was cut by 5 bases and J by 7 bases, with 15 bases left in between. CDR3 length equals 14 residues. This CDR3 reads CASSGDFMGNEQFF. The CDR3 coding sequence is TGTGCCAGTAGTGGGGACTTCATGGGAAATGAGCAGTTCTTC.

This clone was seen a few times. V usage is TRBV19 and J usage is TRBJ2-7, with D uncertain. This CDR3 region has 13 residues. The germline V gene has CDR1 LNHDA and CDR2 SQIVND (reference sequence). V lost 6 bases to trimming and J lost 2 bases, with 11 bases between them. The CDR3 protein is CASSLKPTYEQYF. DNA of the CDR3: TGTGCCAGTAGCCTCAAACCTACCTACGAGCAGTACTTC.

The J gene is TRBJ2-5, the V gene TRBV27; D possibly corresponds to TRBD2 (6 bases). CDR3 size: 15 residues. The germline CDR1 and CDR2 sequences are MNHEY and SMNVEV (reference sequence). Trimming took off 2 bases at V and 4 bases at J, with 14 bases between the two ends. CDR3 in amino acids: CASSLLGGGTETQYF. CDR3 bases: TGTGCCAGCAGTTTACTAGGCGGCGGGACAGAGACCCAGTACTTC.

The chain joins TRBV6-1 to TRBJ1-5; D unclear. Germline V gene lookup returns CDR1 MNHNS and CDR2 SASEGT. V lost 5 bases to trimming and J lost 1 base, with 12 bases between them. The CDR3 length is 15 residues. This CDR3 is CASSQPSRSNQPQHF. The CDR3 bases are TGTGCCAGCAGTCAACCCTCTCGGAGCAATCAGCCCCAGCATTTT.

The chain is built from TRBV30 and TRBJ2-5; 8 bases align to TRBD2. V gave up 4 bases and J gave up 4 bases; unmatched junction bases: 11. CDR1 is GTSNPN, CDR2 SVGIG, per germline (reference sequence). The CDR3 consists of 15 residues. CDR3 sequence: CAWNVTGGRGETQYF. CDR3 sequence (DNA): TGTGCCTGGAACGTTACGGGAGGGCGCGGAGAGACCCAGTACTTC.

In nucleotides, the CDR3 is TGCGCCAGCAGCTTGGGTGACAGGGAGGTCAAAAACATTCAGTACTTC. Its protein is CASSLGDREVKNIQYF. The V and J genes are TRBV5-1 and TRBJ2-4; possible D gene TRBD1, 7 bases. The CDR3 is 16 residues long. V was pared by 0 bases and J by 3 bases, with 13 bases between. Per germline, CDR1 SGHRS and CDR2 YFSETQ.

This clone appeared once. The J gene is TRBJ1-1, the V gene TRBV21-1; whether TRBD1, the table's D call, matches the DNA was not checked. TRBV21-1 is noted as a pseudogene. This CDR3 contains 18 residues. CDR3 nucleotide sequence: TGTGCCAGCAGCAAAGCCGATGGGACAGGGGAGTGTAACACTGAAGCTTTCTTT. Residues: CASSKADGTGECNTEAFF.

The gene calls are TRBV7-9 and TRBJ2-1; 8 bases fit TRBD2. The V gene end was trimmed by 5 bases and the J gene end by 12 bases; junction bases not matched to a gene: 15. The CDR3 is 15 amino acids. Germline V lookup: CDR1 SEHNR, CDR2 FQNEAQ (reference sequence). CDR3: CASSTPVAAGGGQFF. CDR3 nucleotide sequence: TGTGCCAGCAGCACCCCCGTAGCTGCGGGGGGTGGGCAGTTCTTC.

V gene TRBV19 combines with J gene TRBJ1-4, with TRBD1 as a possible D gene (5 bases). Trimming stripped 4 bases from V and 0 bases from J, with 24 bases between. The CDR3 has 20 residues. CDR1 LNHDA and CDR2 SQIVND come from the germline V gene (reference sequence). CDR3 nucleotide sequence: TGTGCCAGTAGTACCTTGATTGGGGCCTACATAGGGGCAACTAATGAAAAACTGTTTTTT. Protein product: CASSTLIGAYIGATNEKLFF.

The genes are TRBV5-6 and TRBJ1-6, with TRBD1 as a possible D gene (5 bases). The CDR3 length is 19 residues. Germline assignment: CDR1 SGHDT and CDR2 YYEEEE. The V end was cut by 2 bases, the J end by 10 bases, with 28 bases between. The CDR3, as DNA: TGTGCCAGCAGCTTAGGAGCCCAGGGTATCGGATCGTCGAGGTCACCCCTCCACTTT. It encodes CASSLGAQGIGSSRSPLHF.

The chain combines TRBV28 with TRBJ2-5; 8 bases match TRBD2. The CDR3 is 13 amino acids. Trimming cost V 5 bases and J 5 bases; bases outside gene matches: 4. CDR1 and CDR2 from the germline V gene are MDHEN and SYDVKM. DNA for the CDR3: TGTGCCAGCAGTGTAAGCGGGAGCGAGACCCAGTACTTC. It encodes CASSVSGSETQYF. Supplemented by reference TRBV28 and TRBJ2-5, the full variable domain reads DVKVTQSSRYLVKRTGEKVFLECVQDMDHENMFWYRQDPGLGLRLIYFSYDVKMKEKGDIPEGYSVSREKKERFSLILESASTNQTSMYLCASSVSGSETQYFGPGTRLLVL.

The chain carries TRBV29-1 and TRBJ2-7; 9 bases are a match to TRBD2. The CDR3 is made up of 14 amino acids. Germline V gives CDR1 SQVTM, CDR2 ANQGSEA. V trimming: 2 bases; J trimming: 5 bases; junction bases outside the gene matches: 7. The CDR3 DNA reads as TGCAGCGTTGAATCCCCTAGCGGGAAAGACGAGCAGTACTTC. It yields the protein CSVESPSGKDEQYF.

This chain uses TRBV30 with TRBJ1-5, with 7 nucleotides matching TRBD1. V lost 0 bases, J lost 11 bases, and 7 bases stayed unmatched. Germline lookup yields CDR1 GTSNPN and CDR2 SVGIG (reference sequence). The CDR3 consists of 13 residues. CDR3: CAWSVTGARTQHF. CDR3 nucleotides: TGTGCCTGGAGTGTTACAGGGGCCCGGACCCAGCATTTT.

The chain carries TRBV9 and TRBJ2-7; 8 nucleotides line up with TRBD2. Unmatched junction bases numbered 3, after V lost 3 bases and J lost 4 bases. The CDR3 length is 13 residues. The germline CDR1 and CDR2 sequences are SGDLS and YYNGEE. The CDR3 is CASSESGSYEQYF. The CDR3 DNA sequence: TGTGCCAGCAGCGAGAGCGGGAGTTACGAGCAGTACTTC.